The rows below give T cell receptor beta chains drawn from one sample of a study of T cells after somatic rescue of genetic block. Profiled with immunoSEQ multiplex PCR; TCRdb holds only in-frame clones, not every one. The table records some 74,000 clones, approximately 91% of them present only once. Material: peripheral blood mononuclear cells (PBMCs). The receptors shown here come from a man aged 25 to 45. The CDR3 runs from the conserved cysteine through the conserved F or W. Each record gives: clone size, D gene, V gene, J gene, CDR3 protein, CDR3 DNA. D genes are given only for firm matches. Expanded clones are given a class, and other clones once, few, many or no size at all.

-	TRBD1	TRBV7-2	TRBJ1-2	CASSLGQGTYYGYTF	TGTGCCAGCAGCTTAGGACAGGGGACTTACTATGGCTACACCTTC
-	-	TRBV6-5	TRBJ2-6	CASTDGLSGANVLTF	TGTGCCAGCACCGACGGTCTCTCTGGGGCCAACGTCCTGACTTTC
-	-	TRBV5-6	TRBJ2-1	CASSKRGTYNEQFF	TGTGCCAGCAGCAAGAGGGGGACCTACAATGAGCAGTTCTTC
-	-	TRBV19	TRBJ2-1	CATRQGGSLYNEQFF	TGTGCCACCCGACAGGGAGGTTCCCTTTACAATGAGCAGTTCTTC
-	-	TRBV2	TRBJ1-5	CASSPGSFYRPQHF	TGTGCCAGCAGCCCGGGATCCTTTTATCGGCCCCAGCATTTT
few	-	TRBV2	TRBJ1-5	CASSVLHKPQHF	TGTGCCAGCAGTGTCCTCCATAAGCCCCAGCATTTT
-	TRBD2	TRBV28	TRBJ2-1	CASTPGTSGNNEQFF	TGTGCCAGCACCCCCGGGACTAGCGGTAACAATGAGCAGTTCTTC
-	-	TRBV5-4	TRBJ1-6	CASSSRGGIPNSPLHF	TGTGCCAGCAGCTCACGTGGTGGAATACCAAATTCACCCCTCCACTTT
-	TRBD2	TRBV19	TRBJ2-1	CASSMPRREYNEQFF	TGTGCCAGTAGTATGCCTCGGCGGGAGTACAATGAGCAGTTCTTC
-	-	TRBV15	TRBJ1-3	CATSRGGWTPSSGNTIYF	TGTGCCACCAGCAGAGGCGGCTGGACTCCAAGCTCTGGAAACACCATATATTTT
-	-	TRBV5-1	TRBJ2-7	CASSLLGDEQYF	TGCGCCAGCAGCTTACTCGGAGACGAGCAGTACTTC
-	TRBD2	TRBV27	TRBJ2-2	CASSLTSGAPNTGELFF	TGTGCCAGCAGTCTGACTAGCGGGGCGCCGAACACCGGGGAGCTGTTTTTT
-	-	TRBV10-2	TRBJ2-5	CASSEPTDYETQYF	TGCGCCAGCAGTGAACCGACGGACTATGAGACCCAGTACTTC
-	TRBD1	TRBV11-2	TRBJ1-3	CASSRDRGLRNTIYF	TGTGCCAGCAGCCGGGACAGGGGGCTGAGAAACACCATATATTTT
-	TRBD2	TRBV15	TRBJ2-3	CATVGGGASTDTQYF	TGTGCCACCGTAGGCGGGGGGGCTAGCACAGATACGCAGTATTTT
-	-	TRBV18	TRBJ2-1	CASSDRYNEQFF	TGTGCCAGCTCAGACAGATACAATGAGCAGTTCTTC
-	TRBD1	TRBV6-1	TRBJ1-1	CASSEGPGGVGTEAFF	TGTGCCAGCAGTGAAGGGCCAGGGGGCGTAGGCACTGAAGCTTTCTTT
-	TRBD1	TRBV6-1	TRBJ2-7	CASTATGLGYYEQYF	TGTGCCAGCACCGCGACAGGGTTGGGCTACTACGAGCAGTACTTC
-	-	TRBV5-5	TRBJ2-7	CASSLGGGNNYEQYF	TGTGCCAGCAGTCTGGGGGGCGGAAACAACTACGAGCAGTACTTC
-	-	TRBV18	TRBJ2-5	CASSPGQGETQYF	TGTGCCAGCTCGCCGGGCCAAGGGGAGACCCAGTACTTC
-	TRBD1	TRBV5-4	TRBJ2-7	CASSGGTGAYEQYF	TGTGCCAGCAGCGGCGGGACAGGGGCGTACGAGCAGTACTTC
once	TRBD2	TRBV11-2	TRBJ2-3	CASSRFRLAETTDTQYF	TGTGCCAGCAGCCGCTTCCGACTAGCGGAGACCACAGATACGCAGTATTTT
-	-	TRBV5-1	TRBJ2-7	CASSLNPAASEQYF	TGCGCCAGCAGCTTGAATCCGGCGGCGAGCGAGCAGTACTTC